The text below deals with one TCR beta chain. This clone's antigen is unknown. The record has no base qualities; no much larger clone is one base away. The CDR3 runs 16 amino acids, cysteine and phenylalanine included. Only the CDR3 DNA is retained, 48 bases long and in frame from the first base. In the germline V gene (reference sequence), CDR1 corresponds to SGHKS and CDR2 to YYEKEE. A distance of 20 bases separates the germline ends of V and J, which lose 3 bases and 7 bases respectively. The data are from a study of T-cell reconstitution after alpha-beta-depleted transplantation in children (dated by TCRdb to between 2015 and 2016). About the study as a whole: T-cell immune reconstitution after TCRalphabeta/CD19-depleted allogeneic hematopoietic cell transplantation in children was quantitatively tracked in the study by means of TCR repertoire profiling.

The protocol used for the library was PCR. Instrument used: Illumina HiSeq 2500. TCR libraries were prepared with molecular barcoding, using unique molecular identifiers to normalize TCRbeta repertoire quantification. Starting from the raw public reads, TCRdb applied fastp trimming at Q25, assembled clones with MiXCR and retained in-frame beta chains. Each entry is one CDR3 protein sequence, shown with its most common DNA and genes. In this sample the table shows 400,000 to 500,000 distinct CDR3 sequences, 11% of which occur a single time. The ten largest clones take up 4.5% to 6.5% of the sample. This clonotype was sampled from a human donor who donated a stem cell graft to a child with acute myeloid leukemia. This chain joins TRBV5-5 to TRBJ1-5; the D gene is perhaps TRBD1, from 5 matching bases. The source material was PBMCs from the stem cell graft donor, sampled from the stem cell graft. The CDR3: CASSSVSGGDGQPQHF. The DNA reads as follows: TGTGCCAGCAGCTCGGTTTCAGGAGGGGATGGGCAGCCCCAGCATTTT.